Below are 3 T cell receptor beta chains sequenced from a single sample in a study of T cell responses to AZD1222 COVID-19 vaccine. Sequenced by immunoSEQ multiplex PCR; TCRdb stores in-frame clones only, minus some. Of approximately 180,000 clones in the sample, approximately 90% were seen once. Sequencing was performed on peripheral blood, taken on day 0 of AZD1222 vaccination. The receptors originated from an adult in good health.

The V and J genes are TRBV6-5 and TRBJ2-7, with a possible D match to TRBD2 (7 bases). Per the germline V gene, CDR1 is MNHEY and CDR2 is SVGAGI. The ends were cut back, 2 bases at V and 3 bases at J, with 17 bases in the middle. The CDR3 sequence is 16 residues long. The DNA for the CDR3 is TGTGCCAGCAGTTACGGGGGTCGCGGGGGCGGCTACGAGCAGTACTTC. It is translated as CASSYGGRGGGYEQYF.

The chain carries TRBV6-2 or TRBV6-3 and TRBJ1-5, with D tentatively TRBD1 (5 bases). The CDR3 contains 14 residues. Germline CDR1 MNHEY, CDR2 SVGEGT. Trimming took 5 bases from V and 3 from J, leaving 11 bases between them. CDR3 sequence reads: CASSRSRDNQPQHF. In DNA, the CDR3 is TGTGCCAGCAGTCGGTCCAGGGACAATCAGCCCCAGCATTTT.

The genes are TRBV4-3 and TRBJ1-2, with a possible D match to TRBD1 (6 bases). The V end lost 7 bases, the J end lost 3 bases, and 15 bases lay between the germline ends. Germline loops: CDR1 LGHNA, CDR2 YSLEER. The length of the CDR3 is 14 residues. In DNA form, the CDR3 reads TGCGCCAGCAAGGCTTCCAGGGGCTACTATGGCTACACCTTC. Amino acid sequence: CASKASRGYYGYTF.